Shown below are 32 T cell receptor beta chains from a single sample sequenced in a study of T cells in Graves' hyperthyroidism and ophthalmopathy. RNA transcripts were the template for amplifying TCR beta CDR3 regions. The HTBI set primed first-round TCR CDR3 RT-PCR. TCRdb passed the multiplex PCR reads through MiXCR, listing each CDR3 protein once. The table has some 560,000 distinct CDR3 sequences, around 16% seen once; the top ten hold approximately 7%. The sample comprised blood. These receptors originate from a woman in her thirties with Graves' hyperthyroidism.

This clonotype showed up many times. The chain recombines TRBV20-1 with TRBJ2-3; 8 bases fit TRBD2. Unmatched junction bases numbered 9, after V lost 6 bases and J lost 4 bases. The germline gives CDR1 DFQATT, CDR2 SNEGSKA (reference sequence). This CDR3 is built from 14 residues. DNA for the CDR3: TGCAGTGCACCGGGGGGACTAGTACCAGATACGCAGTATTTT. Its protein product is CSAPGGLVPDTQYF.

This clonotype was detected many times. The chain couples TRBV3-1 to TRBJ2-1; tentatively, D is TRBD1 (6 bases). The germline CDR1 and CDR2 sequences are LGHDT and YNNKEL (reference sequence). V lost 3 bases and J 9 bases, leaving 9 bases between the germline ends. The CDR3 sequence is 12 residues long. The CDR3 DNA reads as TGTGCCAGCAGCCAGGGGGCGGTTGAGCAGTTCTTC. This codes for CASSQGAVEQFF.

This clonotype was seen repeatedly, ten times or more. The J gene is TRBJ1-4, the V gene TRBV18; D uncertain. This CDR3 has 14 residues. Germline-derived CDR1 and CDR2 are KGHSH and LQKENI. Trimming stripped 2 bases from V and 8 bases from J, with 12 bases between. CDR3 amino acids: CASSPLLDGEKLFF. Written as DNA, the CDR3 is TGTGCCAGCTCACCATTGCTCGACGGCGAAAAACTGTTTTTT. Combining the CDR3 with reference TRBV18 and TRBJ1-4 gives the whole variable domain NAGVMQNPRHLVRRRGQEARLRCSPMKGHSHVYWYRQLPEEGLKFMVYLQKENIIDESGMPKERFSAEFPKEGPSILRIQQVVRGDSAAYFCASSPLLDGEKLFFGSGTQLSVL.

This clonotype was counted ten times or more. The rearrangement links TRBV30 to TRBJ1-1; D is ambiguous. This CDR3 is built from 14 residues. V lost 7 bases, J lost 0 bases, and 15 bases lay in between. CDR1 and CDR2 (germline): GTSNPN, SVGIG (reference sequence). The CDR3 reads CALTDIPMNTEAFF. The CDR3 coding sequence is TGTGCCTTAACAGACATTCCTATGAACACTGAAGCTTTCTTT. The full variable domain, in which reference TRBV30 and TRBJ1-1 provide the parts outside the CDR3, is SQTIHQWPATLVQPVGSPLSLECTVEGTSNPNLYWYRQAAGRGLQLLFYSVGIGQISSEVPQNLSASRPQDRQFILSSKKLLLSDSGFYLCALTDIPMNTEAFFGQGTRLTVV.

This clonotype was recorded at least ten times. The chain carries TRBV20-1 and TRBJ1-1, with D uncertain. Trimming took 6 bases from V and 2 from J, leaving 10 bases between them. CDR1 DFQATT and CDR2 SNEGSKA come from the germline V gene (reference sequence). The CDR3 runs to 12 residues. The CDR3 spells CSALRSNTEAFF. The CDR3 bases are TGCAGTGCCCTTCGCTCTAACACTGAAGCTTTCTTT.

Many counts were recorded for this clonotype. The chain joins TRBV7-2 to TRBJ2-1; D unclear. The CDR3 totals 13 residues. Germline V gene sequence: CDR1 SGHTA, CDR2 FQGNSA. V gave up 3 bases and J gave up 6 bases, with 9 bases separating them. The CDR3 coding sequence is TGTGCCAGCAGCTTGCTCCTAGTCAATGAGCAGTTCTTC. Translation gives CASSLLLVNEQFF.

The CDR3 DNA reads as TGTGCCAGCTCACCTGGGGGTGCTAATTCACCCCTCCACTTT. The encoded protein is CASSPGGANSPLHF. The chain recombines TRBV18 with TRBJ1-6, with D perhaps TRBD1 (5 bases). V was cut by 3 bases and J by 6 bases, with 9 bases left in between. Germline V CDR1 and CDR2: KGHSH, LQKENI. The CDR3 contains 14 residues.

There are a few counts of this clonotype. The chain uses TRBV12-5 and TRBJ2-3; D is possibly TRBD1 or TRBD2 (5 bases each). The V gene's germline CDR1 is LGHNT and CDR2 FRNRAP. Trimming removed 6 bases at V and 4 bases at J, with 8 bases between. The CDR3 runs to 12 residues. CDR3 in DNA: TGTGCTAGTGGCTGGGGGTCAGATACGCAGTATTTT. Translating gives CASGWGSDTQYF.

This clonotype showed up many times. The chain employs TRBV7-9 and TRBJ2-7, with D perhaps TRBD2 (6 bases). From germline, CDR1 is SEHNR and CDR2 FQNEAQ (reference sequence). V dropped 3 bases and J dropped 5 bases, with 11 bases sitting between them. CDR3 length: 13 residues. CDR3 in amino acids: CASSFGGRDEQYF. Written as DNA, the CDR3 is TGTGCCAGCAGCTTCGGGGGACGTGACGAGCAGTACTTC.

The V gene is TRBV3-1, the J gene TRBJ2-3; TRBD2 agrees at 7 bases. V trimming: 1 base; J trimming: 0 bases; junction bases outside the gene matches: 1. The CDR3 sequence is 15 residues long. Germline V lookup: CDR1 LGHDT, CDR2 YNNKEL (reference sequence). The CDR3 reads CASSQASGSTDTQYF. In DNA form, the CDR3 reads TGTGCCAGCAGCCAAGCTAGCGGTAGCACAGATACGCAGTATTTT.

The table lists this clonotype with a few counts. This sequence joins TRBV6-1 and TRBJ2-1; D possibly corresponds to TRBD2 (6 bases). The CDR3 is 17 amino acids. V shed 7 bases and J shed 2 bases, with 21 bases lying between them. In germline, CDR1 is MNHNS, CDR2 SASEGT. In DNA form, the CDR3 reads TGTGCCAGCAAACCGGGACTCTTAACCGGCCCCTACAATGAGCAGTTCTTC. It encodes CASKPGLLTGPYNEQFF.

This clonotype was seen at least ten times. This chain uses TRBV2 with TRBJ1-5; 10 positions match TRBD1. After removal of 6 bases from V and 6 bases from J, the junction contained 5 bases not matched to a gene. Germline assignment: CDR1 SNHLY and CDR2 FYNNEI. The CDR3 covers 14 residues. CDR3 coding DNA: TGTGCCAGCAGCGGACAGGGGGTCGGTCAGCCCCAGCATTTT. Translation gives CASSGQGVGQPQHF.

The chain couples TRBV11-2 to TRBJ2-1; 11 nucleotides agree with TRBD2. Trimming cost V 6 bases and J 7 bases; bases outside gene matches: 5. The CDR3 loop spans 14 amino acids. Germline V gene lookup returns CDR1 SGHAT and CDR2 FQNNGV. CDR3 amino acids: CASRGLAGKNEQFF. The CDR3 DNA is TGTGCCAGCAGAGGACTAGCGGGTAAAAATGAGCAGTTCTTC. Supplemented by reference TRBV11-2 and TRBJ2-1, the full variable domain reads EAGVAQSPRYKIIEKRQSVAFWCNPISGHATLYWYQQILGQGPKLLIQFQNNGVVDDSQLPKDRFSAERLKGVDSTLKIQPAKLEDSAVYLCASRGLAGKNEQFFGPGTRLTVL.

This clonotype occurred many times. The chain uses TRBV11-2 and TRBJ2-3; D is possibly TRBD1 (5 bases). Germline values: CDR1 SGHAT, CDR2 FQNNGV. The V end was cut by 3 bases, the J end by 5 bases, with 9 bases between. CDR3 length equals 13 residues. Written as DNA, the CDR3 is TGTGCCAGCAGCTTTCCCCAGGGAGATACGCAGTATTTT. Its translation is CASSFPQGDTQYF.

V is TRBV10-1 and J is TRBJ2-5; D call uncertain. The CDR3 loop spans 14 amino acids. The ends were cut back, 0 bases at V and 1 base at J, with 6 bases in the middle. CDR1 WNHNN and CDR2 SYGVQD come from the germline V gene (reference sequence). CDR3 in amino acids: CASSESNFQETQYF. The CDR3 DNA reads as TGCGCCAGCAGTGAGTCGAACTTCCAAGAGACCCAGTACTTC.

V gene TRBV19 combines with J gene TRBJ1-6; 7 bases line up with TRBD1. This CDR3 contains 14 residues. J was trimmed by 7 bases and V by 8 bases; bases with no gene match: 8. CDR1 LNHDA and CDR2 SQIVND come from the germline V gene (reference sequence). CDR3 amino acids: CASRAGTENSPLHF. For the CDR3, the DNA is TGTGCCAGTCGGGCCGGGACAGAAAATTCACCCCTCCACTTT.

This clonotype came up a few times. The rearrangement joins TRBV20-1 to TRBJ1-6; 8 bases are shared with TRBD1. Per the germline V gene, CDR1 is DFQATT and CDR2 is SNEGSKA (reference sequence). The length of the CDR3 is 17 residues. V shed 7 bases, J shed 5 bases, and the junction held 16 bases outside the gene matches. The CDR3 sequence: CSVRTGRQGSHNSPLHF. CDR3 coding DNA: TGCAGTGTCAGGACCGGCCGACAGGGGAGCCATAATTCACCCCTCCACTTT.

This clonotype occurred many times. V usage is TRBV2 and J usage is TRBJ2-2; possible D gene TRBD2, 5 bases. The CDR3 spans 16 residues. The germline CDR1 and CDR2 sequences are SNHLY and FYNNEI. The germline V and J ends were trimmed by 4 bases and 1 base, with 13 bases remaining between them. The CDR3 spells CASSVSGLGNTGELFF. As DNA, the CDR3 is TGTGCCAGCAGTGTTTCGGGATTGGGGAACACCGGGGAGCTGTTTTTT.

The chain recombines TRBV15 with TRBJ1-5; D unclear. The CDR3 length is 13 residues. Deletions cut 1 base from V and 3 bases from J, with 4 bases between. The germline gives CDR1 LNHNV, CDR2 YYDKDF (reference sequence). CDR3 DNA: TGTGCCACCAGCAGAGTGAACAATCAGCCCCAGCATTTT. Residues: CATSRVNNQPQHF.

This clonotype was observed at least ten times. The rearrangement joins TRBV5-6 to TRBJ2-7; tentatively, D is TRBD1 (5 bases). The ends were cut back, 4 bases at V and 3 bases at J, with 8 bases in the middle. CDR1 and CDR2 (germline): SGHDT, YYEEEE. The CDR3 runs 12 residues. CDR3 bases: TGTGCCAGCAGCGCAGGGATCTACGAGCAGTACTTC. Its translation: CASSAGIYEQYF.

The rearrangement joins TRBV29-1 to TRBJ2-7; the match to TRBD2 covers 7 bases. This CDR3 region has 14 residues. Trimming at V came to 7 bases and at J to 3 bases, leaving 12 bases not matched to a gene. Germline CDR1 SQVTM, CDR2 ANQGSEA. The CDR3 coding sequence is TGCAGCGCAATACAGGAGACGGGGGGCTACGAGCAGTACTTC. As protein: CSAIQETGGYEQYF.

This clonotype appeared many times. Here the CDR3 reads CASSLARGYGYTF. As DNA, the CDR3 is TGCGCCAGCAGCTTGGCCAGGGGGTATGGCTACACCTTC. V is TRBV5-1 and J is TRBJ1-2; 7 nucleotides line up with TRBD1. The CDR3 length is 13 residues. V shed 0 bases and J 5 bases; nucleotides not matched to a gene: 1. Per germline, CDR1 SGHRS and CDR2 YFSETQ. The full variable domain, in which reference TRBV5-1 and TRBJ1-2 provide the parts outside the CDR3, is KAGVTQTPRYLIKTRGQQVTLSCSPISGHRSVSWYQQTPGQGLQFLFEYFSETQRNKGNFPGRFSGRQFSNSRSEMNVSTLELGDSALYLCASSLARGYGYTFGSGTRLTVV.

This clonotype appeared many times. This rearrangement joins TRBV2 to TRBJ2-1; the match to TRBD1 covers 12 bases. Per the germline V gene, CDR1 is SNHLY and CDR2 is FYNNEI. V was pared by 6 bases and J by 6 bases, with 6 bases of the junction left unmatched. The CDR3 has 15 amino acids. The CDR3 protein is CASSEGTGGFNEQFF. In nucleotides, the CDR3 is TGTGCCAGCAGCGAGGGGACAGGGGGCTTCAATGAGCAGTTCTTC.

This clonotype came up many times. This chain joins TRBV9 and TRBJ2-1, with 9 bases aligning to TRBD2. This CDR3 has 14 residues. The trim removed 5 bases at V and 5 bases at J, leaving 5 bases unmatched. Germline V lookup: CDR1 SGDLS, CDR2 YYNGEE. The chain's CDR3 is CASRASGKNNEQFF. Written as DNA, the CDR3 is TGTGCCAGCAGAGCTAGCGGGAAAAACAATGAGCAGTTCTTC.

This clonotype was found many times. The chain carries TRBV27 and TRBJ2-7; no firm D call. CDR3 length equals 14 residues. V was clipped by 5 bases and J by 0 bases, with 11 bases between them. CDR1 and CDR2 from the germline V gene are MNHEY and SMNVEV (reference sequence). The CDR3 region has the DNA TGTGCCAGCAGTATAAAGCACAGCTCCTACGAGCAGTACTTC. Its translation: CASSIKHSSYEQYF.

This clonotype was observed a handful of times. This chain uses TRBV5-1 with TRBJ2-1, with D tentatively TRBD1 (6 bases). The CDR3 is 16 residues long. Deletions cut 0 bases from V and 3 bases from J, with 13 bases between. CDR1 is SGHRS and CDR2 is YFSETQ in the germline V gene. Here the CDR3 DNA reads TGCGCCAGCAGCTTGGGGGGACAAGCAAACTACAATGAGCAGTTCTTC. Encoded protein: CASSLGGQANYNEQFF.

This clonotype has more than one count but fewer than ten. The chain combines TRBV19 with TRBJ2-7; the match to TRBD2 covers 8 bases. The CDR3 totals 15 residues. Germline assignment: CDR1 LNHDA and CDR2 SQIVND (reference sequence). The V and J ends lost 9 bases and 5 bases, in that order; junction bases with no gene match: 15. The CDR3 DNA reads as TGTGCCAGCAGAGCCCCCGGGACTAGAGAGGACGAGCAGTACTTC. This translates into CASRAPGTREDEQYF.

On this clonotype itself: A much larger clone sits a single nucleotide away, making a read error possible. V gene TRBV7-2 combines with J gene TRBJ1-1; D unresolved. This CDR3 has 12 amino acids. CDR1 is SGHTA and CDR2 is FQGNSA in the germline V gene. V was cut by 5 bases and J by 11 bases, with 15 bases left in between. CDR3 sequence: CASSDVSGIAFF. The CDR3 DNA sequence: TGTGCCAGCAGCGACGTGTCAGGTATCGCTTTCTTT.

This clonotype has only a few counts. The chain couples TRBV19 to TRBJ2-7; D is perhaps TRBD2 (5 bases). Germline V gene lookup returns CDR1 LNHDA and CDR2 SQIVND (reference sequence). V lost 5 bases, J lost 3 bases, and 11 bases lay in between. The CDR3 has 13 amino acids. The CDR3 here is CASSESRGYEQYF. CDR3 coding DNA: TGTGCCAGTAGTGAGAGTCGGGGCTACGAGCAGTACTTC. The whole variable domain, filled in from reference TRBV19 and TRBJ2-7, reads DGGITQSPKYLFRKEGQNVTLSCEQNLNHDAMYWYRQDPGQGLRLIYYSQIVNDFQKGDIAEGYSVSREKKESFPLTVTSAQKNPTAFYLCASSESRGYEQYFGPGTRLTVT.

This clonotype showed up many times. This chain connects TRBV14 to TRBJ2-7; no reliable D call. The CDR3 spans 15 residues. Germline CDR1 is SGHDN and CDR2 is FVKESK. Trimming stripped 0 bases from V and 0 bases from J, with 9 bases between. CDR3 amino acids: CASSQEVGFSYEQYF. In DNA form, the CDR3 reads TGTGCCAGCAGCCAAGAGGTAGGCTTCTCCTACGAGCAGTACTTC.

With respect to this clonotype: Being one base from a much bigger clone, this may be a read error. This chain links TRBV27 with TRBJ1-2; the D gene is possibly TRBD1 (5 bases). CDR1 MNHEY and CDR2 SMNVEV come from the germline V gene (reference sequence). The CDR3 has 15 residues. The ends were cut back, 0 bases at V and 4 bases at J, with 12 bases in the middle. Here the CDR3 DNA reads TGTGCCAGCAGTTTATCGGAGGGGCAAGGCTATGGCTACACCTTC. It yields the protein CASSLSEGQGYGYTF.

This clonotype was picked up many times. This chain links TRBV30 with TRBJ1-2; D is uncertain. Trimming shortened V by 3 bases and J by 3 bases, and 5 bases separated the two germline ends. This CDR3 comprises 11 residues. The germline gives CDR1 GTSNPN, CDR2 SVGIG (reference sequence). The CDR3 loop is CAWSRDYGYTF. For the CDR3, the DNA is TGTGCCTGGAGCCGCGACTATGGCTACACCTTC.